A selection of T cell receptor beta chains follows, all from one sample in a study of blood T cell repertoires in COVID-19. Sequencing was performed with immunoSEQ multiplex PCR; in TCRdb, only in-frame clones are kept and a portion is missing. The table records some 120,000 clones, roughly 83% of them present only once. The sequenced material came from peripheral blood. The source is a man aged 25-45 years with acute or convalescent COVID-19. CDR3s include the opening cysteine and the closing phenylalanine or tryptophan. D genes are given only for firm matches. Size is stated for part of the rows, as once, few or many counts, or as a class when the clone is expanded.

v_gene,j_gene,abundance,d_gene,CDR3aa,CDR3nt
TRBV10-3,TRBJ1-1,NA,NA,CAISESNSNTEAFF,TGTGCCATCAGTGAGTCGAACAGTAACACTGAAGCTTTCTTT
TRBV12-3/TRBV12-4,TRBJ1-6,NA,TRBD1,CASGGQGYSPLHF,TGTGCCAGCGGGGGACAGGGCTATTCACCCCTCCACTTT
TRBV9,TRBJ2-1,NA,TRBD2,CASSVVASGEQFF,TGTGCCAGCAGCGTAGTGGCTAGCGGGGAGCAGTTCTTC
TRBV30,TRBJ1-1,NA,NA,CASLGEGSSSEAFF,TGTGCCTCCTTGGGAGAAGGGAGTTCTTCTGAAGCTTTCTTT
TRBV5-1,TRBJ2-3,NA,NA,CASRLGLTDTQYF,TGCGCCAGCAGGTTGGGACTCACAGATACGCAGTATTTT
TRBV14,TRBJ2-7,NA,NA,CASSQEPRAITYEQYF,TGTGCCAGCAGCCAAGAACCCAGGGCAATAACCTACGAGCAGTACTTC
TRBV15,TRBJ2-7,NA,NA,CATSRDRGDTYEQYF,TGTGCCACCAGCAGAGATCGTGGGGACACCTACGAGCAGTACTTC
TRBV14,TRBJ2-1,once,TRBD2,CASSQEVGTRLYNEQFF,TGTGCCAGCAGCCAAGAAGTTGGGACTAGACTCTACAATGAGCAGTTCTTC
TRBV9,TRBJ2-3,few,TRBD2,CASSPRLAGSTDTQYF,TGTGCCAGCAGCCCCAGACTAGCGGGTAGCACAGATACGCAGTATTTT
TRBV20-1,TRBJ1-2,few,NA,CSASTGGNSGYTF,TGCAGTGCTAGTACGGGGGGGAATAGTGGCTACACCTTC
TRBV4-3,TRBJ1-2,few,NA,CASSLSDSGYGYTF,TGCGCCAGCAGCTTATCAGACAGTGGCTATGGCTACACCTTC
TRBV19,TRBJ1-2,NA,TRBD1,CASSTPRQGANYGYTF,TGTGCCAGTAGTACACCCCGACAGGGAGCTAACTATGGCTACACCTTC
TRBV13,TRBJ1-1,NA,NA,CASSLAGAAAFF,TGTGCCAGCAGCTTAGCTGGGGCGGCAGCTTTCTTT
TRBV9,TRBJ1-5,NA,NA,CASSGAGDQPQHF,TGTGCCAGCAGCGGGGCAGGGGATCAGCCCCAGCATTTT
TRBV7-2,TRBJ1-6,NA,TRBD1,CASSSGQGSNSPLHF,TGTGCCAGCAGCTCAGGACAGGGGAGTAATTCACCCCTCCACTTT
TRBV3-1/TRBV3-2,TRBJ2-3,NA,NA,CASSQVSDTQYF,TGTGCCAGCAGCCAAGTTTCGGATACGCAGTATTTT
TRBV14,TRBJ2-1,once,TRBD2,CASSQEYGSGGRGEQFF,TGTGCCAGCAGCCAAGAGTACGGGAGCGGGGGCCGGGGTGAGCAGTTCTTC
TRBV6-4,TRBJ2-1,NA,TRBD2,CASSDSWTSGFREQFF,TGTGCCAGCAGTGACTCTTGGACTAGCGGGTTCAGGGAGCAGTTCTTC
TRBV5-1,TRBJ2-2,NA,TRBD2,CASTAHLAGGSTGELFF,TGCGCCAGCACCGCTCACTTAGCGGGAGGGTCCACCGGGGAGCTGTTTTTT
TRBV5-1,TRBJ2-2,NA,TRBD2,CASSLTSGRVGGELFF,TGCGCCAGCAGCTTGACTAGCGGGAGGGTCGGCGGGGAGCTGTTTTTT
TRBV7-9,TRBJ2-5,NA,TRBD2,CASSNPTSGGVETQYF,TGTGCCAGCAGCAACCCGACTAGCGGGGGGGTGGAGACCCAGTACTTC
TRBV2,TRBJ2-7,NA,NA,CASGETVTTYEQYF,TGTGCCAGCGGAGAGACAGTAACAACCTACGAGCAGTACTTC
TRBV11-3,TRBJ2-3,NA,TRBD1,CASSYGQGSTDTQYF,TGTGCCAGCAGCTATGGACAGGGTAGCACAGATACGCAGTATTTT
TRBV6-5,TRBJ1-1,NA,TRBD1,CASLDRAGAAFF,TGTGCCAGCCTGGACAGGGCGGGGGCAGCTTTCTTT
TRBV19,TRBJ2-3,NA,NA,CASSTDGLESTDTQYF,TGTGCCAGTAGTACAGACGGACTGGAGAGCACAGATACGCAGTATTTT
TRBV10-3,TRBJ1-5,few,NA,CAISESGGNQPQHF,TGTGCCATCAGTGAGTCAGGGGGCAATCAGCCCCAGCATTTT
TRBV7-3,TRBJ2-1,NA,TRBD2,CASSRTSGGQYNEQFF,TGTGCCAGCAGCCGGACTAGCGGGGGACAGTACAATGAGCAGTTCTTC
TRBV5-7,TRBJ1-5,NA,NA,CASSLSVCKNQPQHF,TGTGCCAGCAGCTTATCAGTATGCAAAAATCAGCCCCAGCATTTT
TRBV9,TRBJ2-7,once,TRBD1,CASSPGTGRNEQYF,TGTGCCAGCAGCCCTGGGACAGGGAGAAACGAGCAGTACTTC
TRBV10-2,TRBJ2-2,NA,TRBD1,CASTTGGGLFF,TGCGCCAGCACCACAGGGGGAGGGCTGTTTTTT
TRBV7-3,TRBJ2-1,NA,TRBD2,CASSPGAGGEQFF,TGTGCCAGCAGCCCCGGCGCGGGAGGCGAGCAGTTCTTC
TRBV12-5,TRBJ2-3,NA,TRBD1,CGSSGQGWSDTQYF,TGTGGTTCGTCAGGACAGGGGTGGTCAGATACGCAGTATTTT
TRBV3-1/TRBV3-2,TRBJ1-5,NA,TRBD1,CASSQRDSNQPQHF,TGTGCCAGCAGCCAAAGGGACAGTAATCAGCCCCAGCATTTT
TRBV11-1,TRBJ2-7,NA,NA,CASNPQGTYEQYF,TGTGCCAGCAACCCTCAGGGAACCTACGAGCAGTACTTC
TRBV19,TRBJ2-7,NA,TRBD2,CASSTGGTSGYEQYF,TGTGCCAGTAGCACGGGGGGGACTAGCGGATACGAGCAGTACTTC
TRBV3-1/TRBV3-2,TRBJ2-3,NA,TRBD1,CASRATGGATDTQYF,TGTGCCAGCAGAGCAACAGGGGGCGCCACAGATACGCAGTATTTT
TRBV7-3,TRBJ2-2,NA,TRBD1,CASSTRQGGTGELFF,TGTGCCAGCAGCACCCGACAGGGGGGCACCGGGGAGCTGTTTTTT
TRBV6-6,TRBJ1-1,NA,NA,CASSYSIQANTEAFF,TGTGCCAGCAGTTACTCGATTCAAGCGAACACTGAAGCTTTCTTT
TRBV4-1,TRBJ2-5,NA,TRBD1,CASSQRGAPGGTQYF,TGCGCCAGCAGCCAACGCGGAGCCCCAGGGGGGACCCAGTACTTC
TRBV5-5,TRBJ1-1,NA,NA,CASSLASMNTEAFF,TGTGCCAGCAGCTTGGCCAGTATGAACACTGAAGCTTTCTTT